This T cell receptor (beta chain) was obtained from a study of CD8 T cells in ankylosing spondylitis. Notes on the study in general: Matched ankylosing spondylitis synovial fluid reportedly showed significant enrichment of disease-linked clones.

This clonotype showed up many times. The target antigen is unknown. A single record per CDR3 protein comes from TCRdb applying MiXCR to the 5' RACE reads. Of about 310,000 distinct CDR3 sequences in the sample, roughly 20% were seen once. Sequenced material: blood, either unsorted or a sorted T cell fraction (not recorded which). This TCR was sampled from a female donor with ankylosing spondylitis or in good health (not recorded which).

As DNA, the CDR3 is TGCAGTGCTAGATCACAGCCGAACACCGGGGAGCTGTTTTTT. Its translation is CSARSQPNTGELFF. The gene calls are TRBV20-1 and TRBJ2-2; D uncertain. The ends were cut back, 2 bases at V and 0 bases at J, with 7 bases in the middle. This CDR3 is built from 14 residues. Germline lookup yields CDR1 DFQATT and CDR2 SNEGSKA (reference sequence).